This is a list of T cell receptor beta chains from one sample in a study of blood T cell repertoires in COVID-19. Profiled with immunoSEQ multiplex PCR; TCRdb holds only in-frame clones, not every one. The profile shows hundreds of thousands of clones, about four fifths of them singletons. Sequencing was done on a sample of peripheral blood. These receptor sequences come from an older man with acute or convalescent COVID-19. CDR3s include the opening cysteine and the closing phenylalanine or tryptophan. The order of the fields is D gene, J gene, V gene, clone size, CDR3 protein. The D gene is left open where the match is weak. Clone size is given for some rows only: seen once, a few or many times, or a class if the clone is expanded.

TRBD2,TRBJ2-7,TRBV7-2,-,CASSSWTSGSYEQYF
TRBD2,TRBJ2-1,TRBV7-2,-,CASSLVGSGSYNEQFF
-,TRBJ1-2,TRBV28,-,CASSVATTGSSNYGYTF
TRBD1,TRBJ2-2,TRBV5-1,once,CASSLEATGGAGELFF
TRBD2,TRBJ2-1,TRBV2,-,CASREREGGNNEQFF
TRBD1,TRBJ2-3,TRBV25-1,-,CASSEQGARSTDTQYF
-,TRBJ2-5,TRBV7-9,-,CASSLKRGTQETQYF
-,TRBJ2-1,TRBV18,-,CASSPPVAARSYNEQFF
-,TRBJ2-1,TRBV30,once,CAWSVGGSYNEQFF
TRBD2,TRBJ2-2,TRBV30,-,CAWSVRGGGGELFF
-,TRBJ2-7,TRBV27,-,CASMGGGPYEQYF
-,TRBJ1-1,TRBV7-9,-,CASSRQGEAFF
-,TRBJ2-7,TRBV5-4,-,CASSLTGRTYEQYF
-,TRBJ1-1,TRBV3-1/TRBV3-2,-,CASSRVNTEAFF
-,TRBJ1-6,TRBV7-5,-,CARSPREGSSYNSPLHF
TRBD2,TRBJ2-7,TRBV5-1,-,CASSPDGRGTYEQYF
TRBD1,TRBJ1-4,TRBV5-1,few,CASSPGQGEGKLFF
TRBD1,TRBJ2-7,TRBV3-1/TRBV3-2,-,CASSPWGTGVHEQYF
TRBD1,TRBJ1-2,TRBV24-1,-,CATSDRGGQGALGGYTF
-,TRBJ2-4,TRBV3-1/TRBV3-2,-,CASSQATRNIQYF
-,TRBJ1-3,TRBV19,once,CASRPPVPRGNTIYF
TRBD1,TRBJ2-7,TRBV28,once,CASSFGQGLYEQYF
TRBD1,TRBJ1-3,TRBV7-9,-,CASSSLGQLGSTIYF
TRBD1,TRBJ2-7,TRBV5-1,once,CASSSGTGSREQYF
-,TRBJ2-1,TRBV19,-,CATSGRDSTFGNEQFF
-,TRBJ1-4,TRBV6-5,-,CASRRDHYEKLFF
-,TRBJ2-5,TRBV7-7,-,CASSWGGTTQETQYF
-,TRBJ1-6,TRBV7-9,-,CASKGGDSPLHF
TRBD1,TRBJ1-6,TRBV6-5,-,CASSQGALTSPLHF
-,TRBJ1-1,TRBV5-1,-,CASSLIGDSNTEAFF
-,TRBJ2-7,TRBV3-1/TRBV3-2,-,CASSQDWGRSYEQYF
TRBD1,TRBJ1-1,TRBV28,-,CASSSTGRRTEAFF
-,TRBJ2-5,TRBV5-1,-,CASSARPGPRETQYF
-,TRBJ2-3,TRBV5-1,few,CASSLGAGTDTQYF
-,TRBJ1-6,TRBV5-4,-,CASSLMWGDSPLHF
TRBD1,TRBJ1-5,TRBV28,once,CASSPRTGKGVGGNQPQHF
TRBD1,TRBJ2-7,TRBV7-2,-,CASSRGIDRGLQEQYF
-,TRBJ1-2,TRBV21-1,-,CASSTDRGNYGYTF
TRBD2,TRBJ2-5,TRBV28,-,CASSSYHISGRPETQYF
TRBD2,TRBJ2-1,TRBV10-3,-,CAISLGLAGGQNEQFF